Below, 11 T cell receptor beta chains from the same sample are listed, as sequenced in a study of T-cell memory formation after mild COVID-19. TCRdb reprocessed the 5' RACE reads via MiXCR and lists one record per CDR3 protein. The data contain about 430,000 distinct CDR3 sequences, approximately 19% of them seen just once; the ten biggest clones take up approximately 21%. Sample: PBMCs or a T cell subset sorted from them (not recorded which). The receptors here all came from a man between 18 and 29 years old who had mild COVID-19 (a few samples of this study predate the infection). Cell type and time point are not known.

This clonotype was counted only a few times. The chain has TRBV14 and TRBJ2-5, with D hard to call. There are 11 residues in the CDR3. Germline values: CDR1 SGHDN, CDR2 FVKESK. Deletions cut 3 bases from V and 5 bases from J, with 4 bases between. The CDR3 here is CASSHTETQYF. The CDR3 nucleotides read TGTGCCAGCAGCCACACGGAGACCCAGTACTTC.

This clonotype was picked up a small number of times. The genes are TRBV29-1 and TRBJ2-7; no definite D call. The ends were cut back, 4 bases at V and 10 bases at J, with 17 bases in the middle. Germline loops: CDR1 SQVTM, CDR2 ANQGSEA. This CDR3 is 12 amino acids long. The CDR3: CSVVFAESSQYF. CDR3 nucleotides: TGCAGCGTTGTCTTCGCCGAGTCCTCCCAGTACTTC.

This clonotype was recorded a few times. The chain is built from TRBV20-1 and TRBJ2-5; either TRBD1 or TRBD2 may fit D (5 bases each). This CDR3 comprises 14 residues. Germline V gene sequence: CDR1 DFQATT, CDR2 SNEGSKA (reference sequence). V shed 2 bases and J shed 5 bases, with 15 bases lying between them. CDR3 region: CSARTPGTGETQYF. CDR3 DNA sequence: TGCAGTGCTAGAACCCCGGGGACGGGGGAGACCCAGTACTTC.

This clonotype was counted a few times. The chain links TRBV5-1 to TRBJ2-3, with 9 bases matching TRBD2. Germline CDR1 is SGHRS and CDR2 is YFSETQ. The CDR3 runs to 15 residues. J gave up 5 bases and V 0 bases, and 4 bases lay outside the gene matches. CDR3 nucleotide sequence: TGCGCCAGCAGCTTGGGCGGGGGGGATGGAGATACGCAGTATTTT. Its translation: CASSLGGGDGDTQYF.

This clonotype turned up a few times. The rearrangement links TRBV7-2 to TRBJ1-2, with TRBD1 as a possible D gene (5 bases). CDR3 size: 14 residues. CDR1 SGHTA and CDR2 FQGNSA come from the germline V gene. With 8 bases removed from V and 6 bases from J, the gap between germline ends came to 19 bases. CDR3 loop: CASGVQGFEHGYTF. The CDR3, as DNA: TGTGCCAGCGGCGTCCAGGGTTTTGAGCATGGCTACACCTTC.

The chain has TRBV4-3 and TRBJ1-2; 9 positions agree with TRBD1. The V segment lost 6 bases and the J segment 4 bases; nucleotides outside the gene matches: 15. Per germline, CDR1 LGHNA and CDR2 YSLEER. This CDR3 has 17 residues. The CDR3 DNA sequence: TGCGCCAGCAGTCCGTCGCCACGAACAGGGGGCGGCTATGGCTACACCTTC. It yields the protein CASSPSPRTGGGYGYTF.

The rearrangement uses TRBV5-6 and TRBJ2-3; D is undetermined. In germline, CDR1 is SGHDT, CDR2 YYEEEE. Trimming pared 4 bases from V and 2 bases from J, leaving 14 bases between. The CDR3 has 15 amino acids. CDR3 sequence reads: CASSPSDRYTDTQYF. The CDR3 DNA reads as TGTGCCAGCAGCCCCTCGGACCGGTACACAGATACGCAGTATTTT.

The rearrangement links TRBV15 to TRBJ1-1; the D is unclear. The V gene lost 1 base and the J gene lost 5 bases, with 11 bases spanning the gap. The CDR3 spans 14 residues. Germline assignment: CDR1 LNHNV and CDR2 YYDKDF (reference sequence). The DNA for the CDR3 is TGTGCCACCAGCAGAGGTGGACGGAGGACTGAAGCTTTCTTT. Its protein product is CATSRGGRRTEAFF.

This clonotype has just a few counts. The chain employs TRBV20-1 and TRBJ2-1; 13 bases line up with TRBD2. The CDR3 totals 18 residues. The ends lost 4 bases at V and 0 bases at J; junction bases unmatched: 9. CDR1 is DFQATT, CDR2 SNEGSKA, per germline (reference sequence). CDR3 bases: TGCAGTGCTATCCGACCGGGACTAGCGGGGAGCTCCTACAATGAGCAGTTCTTC. It yields the protein CSAIRPGLAGSSYNEQFF.

The rearrangement links TRBV20-1 to TRBJ2-5; maybe TRBD1 (6 bases). This CDR3 is 14 amino acids long. Germline V gene sequence: CDR1 DFQATT, CDR2 SNEGSKA (reference sequence). The germline V and J ends were trimmed by 3 bases and 5 bases, with 16 bases remaining between them. The CDR3 sequence is CSARVPRGEETQYF. In nucleotides, the CDR3 is TGCAGTGCTAGGGTCCCCAGGGGCGAGGAGACCCAGTACTTC.

Worth noting for this clonotype: One end of the junction fails to match germline, which may point to a read error. This chain connects TRBV28 to TRBJ2-3, with D possibly TRBD1 on 5 matching bases. Germline CDR1 MDHEN, CDR2 SYDVKM. The CDR3 length is 15 residues. The CDR3 DNA follows: TGTGCAAGCAATCTCGCAGGGCCTAGCACAGATACGCAGTATTTT. Translated: CASNLAGPSTDTQYF.